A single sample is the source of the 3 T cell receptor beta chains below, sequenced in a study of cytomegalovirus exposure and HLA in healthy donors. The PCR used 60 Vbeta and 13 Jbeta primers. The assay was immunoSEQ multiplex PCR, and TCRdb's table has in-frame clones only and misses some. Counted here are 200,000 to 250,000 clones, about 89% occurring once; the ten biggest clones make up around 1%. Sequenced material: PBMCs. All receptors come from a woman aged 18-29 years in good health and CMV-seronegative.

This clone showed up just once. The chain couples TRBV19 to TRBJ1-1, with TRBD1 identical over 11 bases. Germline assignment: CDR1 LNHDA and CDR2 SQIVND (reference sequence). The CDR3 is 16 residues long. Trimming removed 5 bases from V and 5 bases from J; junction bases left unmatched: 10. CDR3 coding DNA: TGTGCCAGTAGTTCTACGCGGGACAGGGGGAGGACTGAAGCTTTCTTT. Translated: CASSSTRDRGRTEAFF.

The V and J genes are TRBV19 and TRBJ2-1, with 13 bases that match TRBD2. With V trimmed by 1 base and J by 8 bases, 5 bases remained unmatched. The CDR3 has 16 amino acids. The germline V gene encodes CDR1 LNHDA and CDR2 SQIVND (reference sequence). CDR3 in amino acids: CASSIGLAGGGDEQFF. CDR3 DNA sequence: TGTGCCAGTAGTATAGGACTAGCGGGAGGAGGGGATGAGCAGTTCTTC.

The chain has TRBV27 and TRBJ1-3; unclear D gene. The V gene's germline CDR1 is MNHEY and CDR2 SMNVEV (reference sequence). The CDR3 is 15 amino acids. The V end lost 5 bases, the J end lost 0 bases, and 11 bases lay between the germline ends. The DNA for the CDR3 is TGTGCCAGCAGTACCCTAAAACTCTCTGGAAACACCATATATTTT. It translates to CASSTLKLSGNTIYF.